Following are 20 T cell receptor beta chains from one sample sequenced in a study of T cell repertoires in cytomegalovirus infection. No antigen is known for these receptors. TCRdb called the reads again in MiXCR, with one record for every CDR3 protein. The sample includes roughly 7,600 distinct CDR3 sequences, around 54% of them seen just once. Sample: PBMCs, sequenced either directly or after in vitro stimulation (not recorded which). The receptors were sampled from a human donor in good health (CMV status not recorded). Some clones in this sample may be carry-over from other donors' samples.

J is TRBJ1-2 and V is TRBV14; D not certain. CDR3 size: 12 residues. Trimming cost V 5 bases and J 13 bases, with 17 bases left between them. CDR1 and CDR2 (germline): SGHDN, FVKESK. For the CDR3, the DNA is TGTGCCAGCAGCGTCCGGACCTATTGCTCCACCTTC. Protein sequence: CASSVRTYCSTF.

The chain uses TRBV9 and TRBJ1-5; 8 bases fit TRBD1. V dropped 3 bases and J dropped 3; count of bases not matched to a gene: 5. This CDR3 has 15 amino acids. Germline V gene data show CDR1 as SGDLS and CDR2 as YYNGEE. The CDR3 sequence is CASSERDRPNQPQHF. CDR3 sequence (DNA): TGTGCCAGCAGCGAGCGGGACAGGCCCAATCAGCCCCAGCATTTT. Full variable domain (missing parts from reference TRBV9 and TRBJ1-5): DSGVTQTPKHLITATGQRVTLRCSPRSGDLSVYWYQQSLDQGLQFLIQYYNGEERAKGNILERFSAQQFPDLHSELNLSSLELGDSALYFCASSERDRPNQPQHFGDGTRLSIL.

This clonotype was seen many times. V gene TRBV7-2 combines with J gene TRBJ2-1, with TRBD2 matching over 15 bases. V lost 6 bases and J lost 4; bases outside the gene matches: 7. Germline V gives CDR1 SGHTA, CDR2 FQGNSA. This CDR3 is built from 17 residues. The CDR3 loop is CASRRGTSGGFYNEQFF. DNA of the CDR3: TGTGCCAGCAGACGTGGGACTAGCGGGGGGTTTTACAATGAGCAGTTCTTC.

The chain joins TRBV7-8 to TRBJ2-7, with 8 nucleotides matching TRBD2. Per germline, CDR1 SGHVS and CDR2 FQNEAQ. The CDR3 consists of 13 residues. V gave up 5 bases and J gave up 3 bases; unmatched junction bases: 3. The CDR3 protein is CASSAGLDYEQYF. As DNA, the CDR3 is TGTGCCAGCAGCGCGGGACTAGACTACGAGCAGTACTTC.

About this clonotype itself: Lacking the conserved final phenylalanine or tryptophan, this CDR3 likely reflects a read error. The limits of the CDR3 on the DNA are not certain, so only TCRdb's listed CDR3 is given. The chain has TRBV4-2 and TRBJ2-1; the table's D call TRBD2 went unverified against the DNA. The germline gives CDR1 LGHNA, CDR2 YNFKEQ. The CDR3 is 17 residues long, counting both termini. CDR3 loop: CASSQDSSSGGNNDHFL.

This clonotype was detected only a few times. The chain carries TRBV5-6 and TRBJ2-5, with D tentatively TRBD1 (5 bases). The CDR3 runs 15 residues. V was pared by 4 bases and J by 4 bases, with 17 bases between. Germline V gene sequence: CDR1 SGHDT, CDR2 YYEEEE. In DNA form, the CDR3 reads TGTGCCAGCAGCCACCGACAGTCCCCCCGAGAGACCCAGTACTTC. Its translation is CASSHRQSPRETQYF. Supplemented by reference TRBV5-6 and TRBJ2-5, the full variable domain reads DAGVTQSPTHLIKTRGQQVTLRCSPKSGHDTVSWYQQALGQGPQFIFQYYEEEERQRGNFPDRFSGHQFPNYSSELNVNALLLGDSALYLCASSHRQSPRETQYFGPGTRLLVL.

This chain uses TRBV7-6 with TRBJ1-1; D is perhaps TRBD1 (6 bases). Germline loops: CDR1 SGHVS, CDR2 FNYEAQ. This CDR3 contains 15 residues. V lost 2 bases and J 1 base, leaving 11 bases between the germline ends. CDR3 in DNA: TGTGCCAGCAGCTTATCTGTCAGGGGGAACACTGAAGCTTTCTTT. Amino acids: CASSLSVRGNTEAFF.

This clonotype was seen many times. The gene calls are TRBV7-3 and TRBJ1-2; TRBD1 matches 10 bases. The germline gives CDR1 SGHTA, CDR2 FQGTGA. J gave up 7 bases and V 3 bases, and 5 bases lay outside the gene matches. The CDR3 runs to 14 residues. CDR3 sequence: CASSFSGQGFGYTF. The CDR3 region has the DNA TGTGCCAGCAGCTTCTCGGGACAGGGGTTTGGCTACACCTTC.

By proportion, this clonotype is medium-sized (0.01 to 0.1%). The V gene is TRBV18, the J gene TRBJ1-6, with a possible D match to TRBD1 (5 bases). Trimming left V 5 bases short and J 9 bases short, with 11 bases between. CDR1 KGHSH and CDR2 LQKENI come from the germline V gene. The CDR3 length is 13 residues. The CDR3 loop reads CASSSGRASPLHF. CDR3 bases: TGTGCCAGCTCATCGGGCAGGGCTTCACCCCTCCACTTT.

Concerning this clonotype itself: Since the CDR3 does not end with the conserved phenylalanine or tryptophan, this likely comes from a read error. The DNA is left out, because the CDR3 cannot be placed on it with certainty; the CDR3 is given as TCRdb lists it. This chain links TRBV4-1 with TRBJ2-1; the D call in the table, TRBD2, was not verified against the DNA. Including both end residues, the CDR3 is 18 amino acids long. The germline V gene encodes CDR1 MGHRA and CDR2 YSYEKL. The CDR3 loop is CASSQGNVVGTGYTEQFG.

This rearrangement joins TRBV9 to TRBJ2-3; 11 bases agree with TRBD2. V lost 4 bases, J lost 4 bases, and 5 bases stayed unmatched. The CDR3 totals 15 residues. Germline lookup yields CDR1 SGDLS and CDR2 YYNGEE. CDR3 coding DNA: TGTGCCAGCAGCCCTGTAGCGGGAGGGGCAGATACGCAGTATTTT. It translates to CASSPVAGGADTQYF.

V is TRBV11-2 and J is TRBJ2-5; a possible D gene is TRBD1 (5 bases). The CDR3 extends over 15 amino acids. V gave up 3 bases and J gave up 1 base, with 12 bases separating them. Germline CDR1 SGHAT, CDR2 FQNNGV. CDR3 nucleotides: TGTGCCAGCAGCTTTTGGGCAGGGATCCAAGAGACCCAGTACTTC. As protein: CASSFWAGIQETQYF.

This clonotype has more than one count but fewer than ten. Because it lacks the conserved phenylalanine or tryptophan at the end, this CDR3 is likely a read error. The limits of the CDR3 on the DNA are not certain, so only TCRdb's listed CDR3 is given. The V call is TRBV7-2, the J call TRBJ1-2; the DNA was not compared with TRBD1, the D call given in the table. The CDR3 spans 19 amino acids, including both terminal residues. Germline lookup yields CDR1 SGHTA and CDR2 FQGNSA. CDR3 amino acids: CASSLGVVTPTGLGSGYRL.

The rearrangement uses TRBV7-2 and TRBJ2-1, with D possibly TRBD2 on 6 matching bases. Trimming shortened V by 5 bases and J by 8 bases, and 10 bases separated the two germline ends. There are 12 residues in the CDR3. Germline-derived CDR1 and CDR2 are SGHTA and FQGNSA. CDR3 DNA sequence: TGTGCCAGCAGCCCCGGGAGCGATGAGCAGTTCTTC. Amino acids: CASSPGSDEQFF.

The J gene is TRBJ1-5, the V gene TRBV7-2, with TRBD1 identical over 7 bases. CDR3 size: 13 residues. Germline V gene sequence: CDR1 SGHTA, CDR2 FQGNSA. After removal of 4 bases from V and 7 bases from J, the junction contained 4 bases not matched to a gene. This chain's CDR3 is CASSWDSPQPQHF. Here the CDR3 DNA reads TGTGCCAGCAGCTGGGACAGTCCCCAGCCCCAGCATTTT. The full variable domain, completed using reference TRBV7-2 and TRBJ1-5, is GAGVSQSPSNKVTEKGKDVELRCDPISGHTALYWYRQSLGQGLEFLIYFQGNSAPDKSGLPSDRFSAERTGGSVSTLTIQRTQQEDSAVYLCASSWDSPQPQHFGDGTRLSIL.

The count of this clonotype is one. V and J are TRBV6-6 and TRBJ1-5, with 8 nucleotides matching TRBD1. The CDR3 sequence is 15 residues long. Germline CDR1 reads MNHNY; CDR2 reads SVGAGI (reference sequence). For the CDR3, the DNA is TGTGACACAGGGTTCCGACAGGGGACCAATCAGCCCCAGCATTTT. This gives the protein CDTGFRQGTNQPQHF.

The chain employs TRBV7-2 and TRBJ2-3; D gene uncertain. Trimming shortened V by 5 bases and J by 2 bases, and 11 bases separated the two germline ends. CDR1 and CDR2 (germline): SGHTA, FQGNSA. CDR3 size: 14 residues. The CDR3 reads CASSLGGYTDTQYF. In nucleotides, the CDR3 is TGTGCCAGCAGCCTAGGCGGTTACACAGATACGCAGTATTTT.

This clonotype was detected many times. The V call is TRBV29-1, the J call TRBJ1-1; 7 nucleotides line up with TRBD1. The junction had 4 bases not matched to a gene; V was cut back by 4 bases and J by 2 bases. There are 13 residues in the CDR3. Germline loops: CDR1 SQVTM, CDR2 ANQGSEA. The CDR3 DNA follows: TGCAGCGTTGTGGGACAGATAAACACTGAAGCTTTCTTT. It translates to CSVVGQINTEAFF. The full variable domain, its missing parts supplied by reference TRBV29-1 and TRBJ1-1, is SAVISQKPSRDICQRGTSLTIQCQVDSQVTMMFWYRQQPGQSLTLIATANQGSEATYESGFVIDKFPISRPNLTFSTLTVSNMSPEDSSIYLCSVVGQINTEAFFGQGTRLTVV.

The CDR3 is CASSVNPGQTDSFF. DNA of the CDR3: TGTGCCAGCAGTGTCAACCCGGGACAGACGGACTCTTTCTTT. The chain employs TRBV6-8 and TRBJ1-1; 7 bases map to TRBD1. This CDR3 comprises 14 residues. From germline, CDR1 is MNHGY and CDR2 SAAAGT. V dropped 5 bases and J dropped 12; count of bases not matched to a gene: 15.

Points on this clonotype: At one end, the junction sequence differs from germline, possibly due to a read error. The rearrangement uses TRBV28 and TRBJ1-5; D possibly corresponds to TRBD1 (6 bases). Germline CDR1 and CDR2: MDHEN and SYDVKM. The CDR3 sequence is 17 residues long. The CDR3 spells CSSSPLGQTFSNQPQHF. As DNA, the CDR3 is TGTTCCAGCAGCCCCCTGGGACAAACCTTTAGCAATCAGCCCCAGCATTTT.